These 7 T cell receptor beta chains were sequenced from one sample in a study of T-cell memory formation after mild COVID-19. One entry per CDR3 protein results from TCRdb running MiXCR on the 5' RACE reads. The sample has fewer than 400,000 distinct CDR3 sequences; 13% are singletons. Sequencing was carried out using PBMCs or a T cell subset sorted from them (not recorded which). These receptor sequences come from a man between 18 and 35 years old who had mild COVID-19 (a few samples of this study predate the infection). Cell type and time point are not known.

This chain links TRBV6-6 with TRBJ1-6, with D hard to call. This CDR3 region has 11 residues. The germline gives CDR1 MNHNY, CDR2 SVGAGI (reference sequence). V dropped 1 base and J dropped 10 bases, with 2 bases sitting between them. CDR3 region: CASSYWSPLHF. The DNA for the CDR3 is TGTGCCAGCAGTTACTGGTCACCCCTCCACTTT.

The V gene is TRBV20-1, the J gene TRBJ2-1; unclear D gene. CDR1 and CDR2 (germline): DFQATT, SNEGSKA (reference sequence). V lost 5 bases, J lost 2 bases, and 16 bases lay in between. CDR3 length: 15 residues. The CDR3 DNA is TGCAGTGCTGTGAGTCCCCAGCTTGCCTACAATGAGCAGTTCTTC. Protein: CSAVSPQLAYNEQFF.

This clonotype was observed a few times. The chain carries TRBV3-1 and TRBJ2-3, with a weak D call TRBD2 (6 bases). The CDR3 covers 17 residues. CDR1 LGHDT and CDR2 YNNKEL come from the germline V gene (reference sequence). The V and J ends lost 0 bases and 4 bases respectively, with 17 bases between them. CDR3 sequence: CASSQEAKRVLPDTQYF. CDR3 nucleotide sequence: TGTGCCAGCAGCCAAGAAGCCAAGCGGGTCCTCCCAGATACGCAGTATTTT.

This clonotype was recorded a few times. This rearrangement joins TRBV12-3 or TRBV12-4 to TRBJ2-4; 9 bases match TRBD1. The CDR3 is 13 residues long. V dropped 6 bases and J dropped 4; count of bases not matched to a gene: 1. The CDR3 DNA reads TGTGCCAGCAGGACAGGGGGTAAAAACATTCAGTACTTC. Amino acids: CASRTGGKNIQYF.

V and J are TRBV28 and TRBJ1-2; 8 bases fit TRBD1. J gave up 0 bases and V 3 bases, and 9 bases lay outside the gene matches. In germline, CDR1 is MDHEN, CDR2 SYDVKM. The CDR3 length is 17 residues. The CDR3 nucleotides read TGTGCCAGCAGTTTTCCAACGGACAGGGAAGCTAACTATGGCTACACCTTC. This sequence encodes CASSFPTDREANYGYTF.

The genes are TRBV6-2 or TRBV6-3 and TRBJ2-1; 7 positions match TRBD1. The CDR3 contains 14 residues. The germline CDR1 and CDR2 sequences are MNHEY and SVGEGT. Trimming cost V 7 bases and J 7 bases; bases outside gene matches: 10. CDR3 in amino acids: CASNQGQLGNEQFF. CDR3 sequence (DNA): TGTGCCAGCAACCAGGGACAGCTGGGGAATGAGCAGTTCTTC.

The chain combines TRBV23-1 with TRBJ2-1, with TRBD2 matching 14 bases. TRBV23-1 is flagged as an ORF with uncertain function. The CDR3 runs 21 residues. Trimming at V came to 6 bases and at J to 1 base, leaving 17 bases not matched to a gene. CDR3 region: CASSYLLTSGGEGPSYNEQFF. In DNA, the CDR3 is TGCGCCAGCAGCTATCTCCTGACTAGCGGGGGGGAGGGCCCGTCCTACAATGAGCAGTTCTTC.